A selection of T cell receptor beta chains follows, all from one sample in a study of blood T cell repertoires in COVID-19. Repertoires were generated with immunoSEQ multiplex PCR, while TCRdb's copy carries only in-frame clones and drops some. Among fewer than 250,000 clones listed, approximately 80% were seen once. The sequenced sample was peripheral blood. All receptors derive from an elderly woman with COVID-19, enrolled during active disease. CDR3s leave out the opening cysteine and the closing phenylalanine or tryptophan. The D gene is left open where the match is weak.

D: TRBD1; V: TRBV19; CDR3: ASSIDREGVAF
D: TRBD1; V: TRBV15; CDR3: ATSTRRQGVNQPQH
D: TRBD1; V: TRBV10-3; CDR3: ASGGQGAGYGYT
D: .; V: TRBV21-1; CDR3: ASSPIRGGSTEAF
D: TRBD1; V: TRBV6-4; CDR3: ASSDPRYRGYGYT
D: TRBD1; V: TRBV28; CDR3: ASSTSLVGQGKF
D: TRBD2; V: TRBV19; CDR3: ASSLAGGGGELF
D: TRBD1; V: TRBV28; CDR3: ASSATGFNNQPQH
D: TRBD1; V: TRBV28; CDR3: ASWTGVYGYT
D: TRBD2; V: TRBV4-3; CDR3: ASSQGRLAGGKYQETQY
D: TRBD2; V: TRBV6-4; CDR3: ASIGLAGGTGELF
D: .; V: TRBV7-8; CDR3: ASSLALGLDTDTQY
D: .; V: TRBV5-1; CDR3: ASSLAGTANEKLF
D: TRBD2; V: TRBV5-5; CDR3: ASSLGLAGRNEQF
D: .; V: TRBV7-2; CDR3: ASSAQTGSTEAF
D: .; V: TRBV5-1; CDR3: ASSPDVGQYQPQH
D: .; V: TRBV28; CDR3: ASSVNYGYT
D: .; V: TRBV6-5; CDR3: ASSRQRTGGYT
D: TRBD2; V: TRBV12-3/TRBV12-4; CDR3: ASTWGGRLF
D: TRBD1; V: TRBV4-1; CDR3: ASSRQTGNQPQH
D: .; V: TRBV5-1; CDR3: ASGTGDLDEKLF
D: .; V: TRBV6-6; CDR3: ASSYPPTLGSPLH
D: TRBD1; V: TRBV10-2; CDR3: ASTQGAGELF
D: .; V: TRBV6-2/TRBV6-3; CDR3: ASSPDQRSGETQY
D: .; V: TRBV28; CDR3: ASSLSGGTGYT
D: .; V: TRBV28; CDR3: ASSFRGRPPNTQY
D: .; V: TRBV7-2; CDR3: ASSLLSPLSGNTIY
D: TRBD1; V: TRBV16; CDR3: ASVQGNQPQH
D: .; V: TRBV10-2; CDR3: ASQGGTGELF
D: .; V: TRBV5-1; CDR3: ASMSGEANTIY
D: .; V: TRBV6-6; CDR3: ASSASGVQLQFYSNYGYT
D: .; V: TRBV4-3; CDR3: ASSQVRVASNQPQH
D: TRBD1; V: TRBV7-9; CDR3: ASSSDRVPNEKLF
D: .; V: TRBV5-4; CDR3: ASSLTGGLGNEKLF
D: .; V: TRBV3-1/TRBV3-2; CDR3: ASSQDSHNNSPLH
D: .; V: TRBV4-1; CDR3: ASSHLRGNTEAF
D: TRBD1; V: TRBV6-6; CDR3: ASSSTGVVGEKLF
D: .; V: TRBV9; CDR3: ASSDTPITEAF
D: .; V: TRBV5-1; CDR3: ASSLLLGDYEQY
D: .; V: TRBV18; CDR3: ASSQTQEVYGYT
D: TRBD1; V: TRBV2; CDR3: ASSLQGASTDTQY
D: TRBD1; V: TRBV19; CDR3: ASRTGYSGNTIY
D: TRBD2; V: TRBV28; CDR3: ATGLAGGYNEQF
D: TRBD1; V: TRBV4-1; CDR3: ASSQGPGQGKDEQY
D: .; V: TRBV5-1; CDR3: ASDAQEQGPYEQY
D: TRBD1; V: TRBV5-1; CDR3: ASSLGQGAPTNEKLF
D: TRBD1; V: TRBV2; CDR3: ASIDRERRMNTEAF
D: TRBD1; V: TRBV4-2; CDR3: ASSPTRGQGHEQY
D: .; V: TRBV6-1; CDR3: ASSDPRGFGPVEAF
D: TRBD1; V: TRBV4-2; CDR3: ASSQEGGQGYQPQH
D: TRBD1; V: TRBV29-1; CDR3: SVLGQGFFEQY
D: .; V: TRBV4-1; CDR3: ASSQDRDTEAF
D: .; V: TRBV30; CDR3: AWKGQMNTEAF
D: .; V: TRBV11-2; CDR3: ASSLTPGYEQY
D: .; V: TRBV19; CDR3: ASSIASGGVTNTEAF